Listed here are 5 T cell receptor beta chains from one sample, sequenced in a study of identifying expanded T cells in peripheral blood. TCRdb's copy holds only in-frame clones and misses some; the assay was immunoSEQ multiplex PCR. The sample lists about 80,000 clones, 84% seen once, with around a fifth in the top ten. Sequencing was carried out using blood. The receptors were gathered from a person aged 18 to 70 in good health.

The V call is TRBV25-1, the J call TRBJ2-1; no clear D gene. V lost 3 bases and J 10 bases, leaving 7 bases between the germline ends. CDR3 length: 11 residues. Germline V lookup: CDR1 MGHDK, CDR2 SYGVNS. The CDR3 here is CASSDLGEQFF. CDR3 coding DNA: TGTGCCAGCAGTGATCTGGGGGAGCAGTTCTTC.

This clone was recorded a few times. The rearrangement uses TRBV4-1 and TRBJ1-1; tentative D call: TRBD1 (5 bases). Between the trimmed V and J ends, which lost 3 bases and 0 bases, there was a span of 17 bases. The V gene's germline CDR1 is MGHRA and CDR2 YSYEKL. The CDR3 runs to 17 residues. The CDR3 protein is CASSHPTARQMNTEAFF. Written as DNA, the CDR3 is TGCGCCAGCAGCCACCCGACGGCGAGACAGATGAACACTGAAGCTTTCTTT.

The gene calls are TRBV27 and TRBJ1-5; TRBD1 matches 7 bases. The CDR3 runs to 13 residues. Germline CDR1 reads MNHEY; CDR2 reads SMNVEV (reference sequence). J lost 7 bases, V lost 6 bases, and 6 bases had no gene match. DNA for the CDR3: TGTGCCAGCAGACCCGACAGGGCCCAGCCCCAGCATTTT. It specifies CASRPDRAQPQHF.

The chain is built from TRBV18 and TRBJ2-7; D unresolved. The germline CDR1 and CDR2 sequences are KGHSH and LQKENI. The V end lost 3 bases, the J end lost 3 bases, and 9 bases lay between the germline ends. The CDR3 consists of 13 residues. CDR3 in DNA: TGTGCCAGCTCACCTCCCTACCTCTACGAGCAGTACTTC. Its protein is CASSPPYLYEQYF.

The sample holds a few counts of this clone. The chain carries TRBV6-1 and TRBJ2-7, with TRBD1 matching 7 bases. Trimming cost V 4 bases and J 4 bases; bases outside gene matches: 10. Germline CDR1 reads MNHNS; CDR2 reads SASEGT. CDR3 length: 15 residues. CDR3: CASSARTGQGYEQYF. In DNA form, the CDR3 reads TGTGCCAGCAGTGCCCGGACAGGCCAGGGGTACGAGCAGTACTTC.